The rows below give T cell receptor beta chains drawn from one sample of a study of blood T cell repertoires in COVID-19. Sequenced by immunoSEQ multiplex PCR; TCRdb stores in-frame clones only, minus some. The table includes approximately 260,000 clones, just under 85% detected once. Material: peripheral blood. The origin of the receptors is a woman over 75 with acute or convalescent COVID-19. The CDR3 runs from the conserved cysteine through the conserved F or W. A D gene is named only where the DNA matches it firmly.

D | V | CDR3
TRBD1 | TRBV11-2 | CASRLQTGSSYEQYF
NA | TRBV6-5 | CASTGKYEQYF
NA | TRBV5-4 | CASSSDGIAFF
NA | TRBV10-3 | CAISEIQGPYEQYF
TRBD2 | TRBV7-3 | CASSFSGGPQETQYF
NA | TRBV5-1 | CASTSGQRYTGELFF
NA | TRBV13 | CASSLEGSSPLHF
NA | TRBV27 | CASSLGGIDTGELFF
NA | TRBV6-6 | CASSYWGGRSNQPQHF
TRBD2 | TRBV3-1/TRBV3-2 | CASSPGGTSGDAGELFF
TRBD2 | TRBV4-1 | CASSQDKRGAFTDTQYF
NA | TRBV7-3 | CASSLEQMNTEAFF
NA | TRBV7-8 | CASSPTLQGPYGYTF
NA | TRBV5-1 | CASSDWKGTEAFF
TRBD1 | TRBV6-5 | CASSLRTGQDHEQFF
NA | TRBV9 | CASSVENRAGEKLFF
NA | TRBV6-5 | CASGREEAFF
NA | TRBV7-9 | CASSLQVPYGYTF
NA | TRBV18 | CASSPQSQTETQYF
NA | TRBV5-1 | CASSPTGPATNEKLFF
NA | TRBV27 | CASKRTGDYGYTF
NA | TRBV5-4 | CASSFRDLRKTQYF
NA | TRBV20-1 | CSASGNRVDQPQHF
TRBD1 | TRBV2 | CASREDREYEQYF
NA | TRBV7-8 | CASSSSSRLSSYEQYF
NA | TRBV7-6 | CASSPARGGGYEKLFF
TRBD1 | TRBV28 | CASRLVPGQGSDEQYF
TRBD1 | TRBV7-2 | CASSLVRGDSPLHF
NA | TRBV2 | CASSESQGTEAFF
NA | TRBV25-1 | CATQTPFDEQFF
NA | TRBV2 | CASSDPGNNSPLHF
NA | TRBV28 | CASSPRTPMNTEAFF
TRBD1 | TRBV6-1 | CASSEEARDRGFVGEDQPQHF
NA | TRBV5-1 | CASSSTGFTEAFF
TRBD2 | TRBV5-1 | CASSLVGLAGATGNEQFF
NA | TRBV28 | CASSLTTYRYGYTF
TRBD2 | TRBV15 | CATSPRTSGGGRAETQYF
NA | TRBV7-2 | CASSLDGGSSYNEQFF
NA | TRBV28 | CASSSPATNEKLFF
NA | TRBV6-6 | CACSLTRGTDTQYF
TRBD2 | TRBV14 | CASSQPGSGGREQYF
NA | TRBV19 | CASSISGRLDEKLFF
NA | TRBV2 | CASSEPYQPQHF
NA | TRBV18 | CASSPPAGDYGYTF
NA | TRBV2 | CASSEVLGVGGETQYF
TRBD1 | TRBV6-5 | CASGTGGSVTEAFF
NA | TRBV24-1 | CATSDYLASNEQFF
TRBD1 | TRBV2 | CASSGEAHRGKGGTDTQYF
NA | TRBV11-3 | CASSFVAGGTGELFF
NA | TRBV18 | CASSPLANTGELFF
TRBD1 | TRBV28 | CASSPQGARNIQYF
TRBD1 | TRBV15 | CATSGDRDFPEQYF
NA | TRBV7-9 | CASSWGDEQFF